The rows below give T cell receptor beta chains drawn from one sample of a study of OX40 agonist ivuxolimab in advanced cancers. The assay was immunoSEQ multiplex PCR, and TCRdb's table has in-frame clones only and misses some. The data contain about 77,000 clones, 89% of them singletons. This material consisted of CD4+ or CD8+ T cells sorted from blood, taken in a trial of the OX40 agonist ivuxolimab. All receptors derive from an adult with an advanced solid tumor such as melanoma, head and neck, liver or kidney cancer. The CDR3 runs from the conserved cysteine through the conserved F or W. D genes are given only for firm matches. Clone size is shown for a subset of rows, as once, few, many or a class of expanded clone.

J: TRBJ2-5
size: -
D: -
V: TRBV1
CDR3: CTSSQAVASGVETQYF
DNA: TGCACCAGCAGCCAAGCGGTGGCTAGCGGAGTCGAGACCCAGTACTTC

J: TRBJ2-2
size: few
D: TRBD2
V: TRBV5-4
CDR3: CASSLGVGGSYTGELFF
DNA: TGTGCCAGCAGCTTGGGGGTCGGGGGGAGCTACACCGGGGAGCTGTTTTTT

J: TRBJ1-3
size: -
D: -
V: TRBV5-1
CDR3: CASSPNGNTIYF
DNA: TGCGCCAGCAGCCCTAACGGAAACACCATATATTTT

J: TRBJ2-7
size: -
D: TRBD1
V: TRBV28
CDR3: CAGGGGQGSYEQYF
DNA: TGTGCCGGAGGGGGGGGACAGGGATCCTACGAGCAGTACTTC

J: TRBJ2-1
size: -
D: -
V: TRBV18
CDR3: CASTALAPEPLGQFF
DNA: TGTGCCAGCACTGCTCTAGCGCCGGAGCCTCTTGGGCAGTTCTTC

J: TRBJ2-1
size: -
D: -
V: TRBV10-1
CDR3: CASSDIGRRNEQFF
DNA: TGCGCCAGCAGCGATATTGGGAGGCGAAATGAGCAGTTCTTC

J: TRBJ2-7
size: -
D: TRBD1
V: TRBV29-1
CDR3: CSGSQGARYEQYF
DNA: TGCAGCGGTTCACAGGGGGCTCGCTACGAGCAGTACTTC

J: TRBJ2-1
size: -
D: -
V: TRBV2
CDR3: CANKKRDKYNEQFF
DNA: TGTGCCAATAAGAAGCGGGACAAGTACAATGAGCAGTTCTTC

J: TRBJ1-1
size: -
D: -
V: TRBV6-1
CDR3: CASRRATEAFF
DNA: TGTGCCAGCAGGAGGGCTACTGAAGCTTTCTTT

J: TRBJ2-7
size: -
D: -
V: TRBV7-2
CDR3: CASSQGGGDSYEQYF
DNA: TGTGCCAGCAGCCAAGGTGGGGGCGACTCCTACGAGCAGTACTTC

J: TRBJ2-3
size: -
D: -
V: TRBV18
CDR3: CASSPHPSTDTQYF
DNA: TGTGCCAGCTCACCACATCCTAGCACAGATACGCAGTATTTT

J: TRBJ1-1
size: few
D: -
V: TRBV5-1
CDR3: CASSLIGANTEAFF
DNA: TGCGCCAGCAGCTTGATAGGGGCCAACACTGAAGCTTTCTTT

J: TRBJ2-3
size: -
D: TRBD2
V: TRBV5-1
CDR3: CASSLASGRVTDTQYF
DNA: TGCGCCAGCAGCTTGGCCTCGGGGAGGGTAACAGATACGCAGTATTTT

J: TRBJ1-5
size: few
D: -
V: TRBV4-2
CDR3: CASSQAGPLNQPQHF
DNA: TGTGCCAGCAGCCAAGCGGGACCGCTCAATCAGCCCCAGCATTTT

J: TRBJ1-1
size: few
D: -
V: TRBV20-1
CDR3: CSTGKSTEAFF
DNA: TGCAGTACAGGGAAGAGCACTGAAGCTTTCTTT

J: TRBJ1-2
size: -
D: TRBD1
V: TRBV19
CDR3: CASSRDSKDGYTF
DNA: TGTGCCAGTAGTAGGGACAGTAAGGATGGCTACACCTTC

J: TRBJ1-1
size: -
D: -
V: TRBV19
CDR3: CASSRAFSAFF
DNA: TGTGCCAGTAGTAGGGCCTTCTCAGCTTTCTTT

J: TRBJ2-1
size: -
D: TRBD2
V: TRBV29-1
CDR3: CSVALDLLAGGDNEQFF
DNA: TGCAGCGTTGCGTTAGACTTACTAGCGGGGGGCGACAATGAGCAGTTCTTC

J: TRBJ1-1
size: -
D: -
V: TRBV6-6
CDR3: CASRSSTTEAFF
DNA: TGTGCCAGCCGGAGCTCTACGACTGAAGCTTTCTTT

J: TRBJ2-7
size: once
D: TRBD2
V: TRBV18
CDR3: CASSPTTTSGYEQYF
DNA: TGTGCCAGCTCACCCACCACGACTAGCGGTTACGAGCAGTACTTC

J: TRBJ2-4
size: -
D: -
V: TRBV27
CDR3: CASSVTQAGAKNIQYF
DNA: TGTGCCAGCAGTGTTACCCAGGCGGGGGCCAAAAACATTCAGTACTTC